The entry that follows covers one TCR beta chain sequence. These data come from a study of blood T cell repertoires in COVID-19. Germline V gives CDR1 DFQATT, CDR2 SNEGSKA (reference sequence). Germline trimming cut 3 bases from V and 0 bases from J; bases unmatched to any gene: 3. This CDR3 spans 14 amino acids. Methods used by the authors: Counts of nucleated cells, estimated from reference gene primer amplification, were obtained. Measured with immunoSEQ multiplex PCR; TCRdb has only the in-frame clones, and not every one. Clone size and the V and J calls come from that table; the DNA yielded D and trimming. This sample carries fewer than 150,000 clones, roughly nine tenths of them seen once, and the ten largest clones take 7% to 9%.

This chain uses TRBV20-1 with TRBJ2-7; TRBD2 matches 9 bases. The sequenced sample consisted of peripheral blood. This TCR came from a human donor in a cohort sampled during active COVID-19. CDR3 protein: CSASSGSPSYEQYF. Here the CDR3 DNA reads TGCAGTGCTAGTAGCGGGAGTCCCTCCTACGAGCAGTACTTC.